One and the same sample provided the 19 T cell receptor beta chains below, sequenced in a study of blood T cells in healthy people across ages. With a J-beta primer mix and a sample-barcoded 5' primer, a second PCR ran about 6 to 11 cycles. TCRdb used MiXCR to reprocess the 5' RACE reads, holding one entry per CDR3 protein. The sample has some 760,000 distinct CDR3 sequences, 25% seen once. This sample was also put to use in a study of T cells of mothers and their children.

Input material: blood. The receptors stem from a boy between 10 and 17 years old in good health.

The chain joins TRBV7-8 to TRBJ1-2, with D possibly matching TRBD1 (6 bases). CDR1 is SGHVS, CDR2 FQNEAQ, per germline. This CDR3 has 14 amino acids. Trimming pared 5 bases from V and 5 bases from J, leaving 15 bases between. CDR3 in DNA: TGTGCCAGCAGCCCTACCCGGACAGAGTATGGCTACACCTTC. This sequence encodes CASSPTRTEYGYTF.

This chain uses TRBV5-1 with TRBJ1-5; D is ambiguous. CDR3 size: 14 residues. V shed 0 bases and J shed 6 bases, with 10 bases lying between them. Germline V gene lookup returns CDR1 SGHRS and CDR2 YFSETQ. CDR3 sequence reads: CASSLEGNSQPQHF. In DNA, the CDR3 is TGCGCCAGCAGCTTGGAAGGGAATAGTCAGCCCCAGCATTTT.

The rearrangement joins TRBV24-1 to TRBJ2-5; 7 bases fit TRBD1. The J call may not be correct, given that the DNA end is closer to TRBJ2-1. The CDR3 has 16 amino acids. Germline V gives CDR1 KGHDR, CDR2 SFDVKD. The CDR3 sequence is CATSDPGTENYNEQFF. CDR3 coding DNA: TGTGCCACCAGTGATCCCGGGACAGAAAATTACAATGAGCAGTTCTTC.

This clonotype was observed a handful of times. This rearrangement joins TRBV9 to TRBJ2-7; D remains unclear. This CDR3 is built from 13 residues. CDR1 is SGDLS, CDR2 YYNGEE, per germline. Trimming removed 4 bases from V and 7 bases from J, with 15 bases in between. Here the CDR3 reads CASSPRAEYEQYF. The DNA for the CDR3 is TGTGCCAGCAGCCCCCGAGCAGAATATGAGCAGTACTTC.

V usage is TRBV28 and J usage is TRBJ2-7, with 7 bases identical to TRBD2. The J call may be mistaken, given a closer DNA end match to TRBJ2-1. This CDR3 has 14 amino acids. CDR1 and CDR2 (germline): MDHEN, SYDVKM. The CDR3 loop reads CASSTRLARHEQFF. The CDR3, as DNA: TGTGCCAGCAGTACCCGACTAGCTAGGCATGAGCAGTTCTTC.

This chain links TRBV5-3 with TRBJ2-4; 11 nucleotides match TRBD2. TRBV5-3 belongs to the ORF category, with a function that is uncertain. The junction had 5 bases not matched to a gene; V was cut back by 3 bases and J by 6 bases. The CDR3 loop spans 15 amino acids. CDR3 sequence: CARSYTGTSGNIQYF. In DNA form, the CDR3 reads TGTGCCAGAAGCTATACCGGGACTAGCGGAAACATTCAGTACTTC.

The CDR3 loop is CASRLTGYGDTGELFF. The CDR3 bases are TGTGCCAGTAGATTGACAGGGTATGGAGACACCGGGGAGCTGTTTTTT. The chain uses TRBV19 and TRBJ2-2, with 7 bases aligning to TRBD1. Germline V CDR1 and CDR2: LNHDA, SQIVND (reference sequence). V lost 6 bases and J lost 3; bases outside the gene matches: 10. The CDR3 is made up of 16 amino acids.

This clonotype was found a few times. The CDR3, as DNA: TGTGCCAGCAGTCCTTTCGGCACAGATACGCAGTATTTT. Protein sequence: CASSPFGTDTQYF. The V and J genes are TRBV7-6 and TRBJ2-3; D ambiguous. Germline CDR1 is SGHVS and CDR2 is FNYEAQ. This CDR3 contains 13 residues. Between the trimmed V and J ends, which lost 6 bases and 1 base, there was a span of 8 bases.

The chain recombines TRBV20-1 with TRBJ2-5; possibly TRBD2 for D (5 bases). The CDR3 sequence is 15 residues long. Trimming pared 0 bases from V and 1 base from J, leaving 12 bases between. Germline V gives CDR1 DFQATT, CDR2 SNEGSKA (reference sequence). CDR3 DNA sequence: TGCAGTGCTAGAGATTCCGGGAACAGCCAAGAGACCCAGTACTTC. Translation gives CSARDSGNSQETQYF.

The chain joins TRBV5-6 to TRBJ1-1; D gene uncertain. The CDR3 contains 11 residues. Per the germline V gene, CDR1 is SGHDT and CDR2 is YYEEEE. The V end was cut by 6 bases, the J end by 8 bases, with 11 bases between. The CDR3 DNA is TGTGCCAGCACGAGTCGTTTCGAAGCTTTCTTT. The encoded protein is CASTSRFEAFF.

This clonotype was detected ten times or more. The chain is built from TRBV4-2 and TRBJ2-7, with a weak D call TRBD2 (6 bases). The CDR3 has 13 amino acids. Trimming removed 0 bases from V and 4 bases from J, with 7 bases in between. The germline V gene has CDR1 LGHNA and CDR2 YNFKEQ. The CDR3 DNA reads TGTGCCAGCAGCCAAGAAGGAGGGTACGAGCAGTACTTC. It yields the protein CASSQEGGYEQYF.

This rearrangement joins TRBV3-1 to TRBJ2-5, with a possible D match to TRBD2 (6 bases). The CDR3 covers 14 residues. CDR1 and CDR2 (germline): LGHDT, YNNKEL (reference sequence). V was pared by 1 base and J by 5 bases, with 11 bases between. CDR3 loop: CASSQAGAHETQYF. In DNA, the CDR3 is TGTGCCAGCAGCCAAGCGGGAGCCCACGAGACCCAGTACTTC.

This clonotype occurred a few times. The chain recombines TRBV2 with TRBJ2-5, with D tentatively TRBD1 or TRBD2 (5 bases each). The DNA end is more similar to TRBJ2-7, so the J call may be wrong. This CDR3 has 14 amino acids. In germline, CDR1 is SNHLY, CDR2 FYNNEI. The CDR3 sequence is CASSPDPPGHEQYF. In DNA, the CDR3 is TGTGCCAGCAGTCCCGACCCCCCGGGGCACGAGCAGTACTTC.

The chain carries TRBV2 and TRBJ2-2; 10 nucleotides line up with TRBD2. The ends lost 5 bases at V and 7 bases at J; junction bases unmatched: 10. The germline CDR1 and CDR2 sequences are SNHLY and FYNNEI. The CDR3 sequence is 16 residues long. The CDR3 DNA reads TGTGCCAGCAGTCCCTCAGCGGGAGGGCCGTACGGGGAGCTGTTTTTT. Translated: CASSPSAGGPYGELFF.

The V and J genes are TRBV20-1 and TRBJ2-6; D remains ambiguous. Germline V lookup: CDR1 DFQATT, CDR2 SNEGSKA (reference sequence). Trimming cost V 2 bases and J 2 bases, with 10 bases left between them. The CDR3 covers 15 residues. For the CDR3, the DNA is TGCAGTGCTAGACGAAAGGGTCCTGGGGCCAACGTCCTGACTTTC. This encodes CSARRKGPGANVLTF.

This clonotype was seen a handful of times. This chain joins TRBV24-1 and TRBJ2-3; D is ambiguous. Germline CDR1 and CDR2: KGHDR and SFDVKD. The V end lost 1 base, the J end lost 6 bases, and 7 bases lay between the germline ends. This CDR3 has 13 residues. The CDR3 region is CATSDFYPDTQYF. In nucleotides, the CDR3 is TGTGCCACCAGTGATTTTTACCCTGATACGCAGTATTTT.

This clonotype was recorded a few times. The CDR3 sequence: CASSPRLAGGGETQYF. The DNA for the CDR3 is TGTGCCAGCAGTCCGAGACTAGCGGGGGGGGGAGAGACCCAGTACTTC. The chain uses TRBV2 and TRBJ2-5, with 14 bases matching TRBD2. CDR1 is SNHLY and CDR2 is FYNNEI in the germline V gene. The CDR3 length is 16 residues. J was trimmed by 4 bases and V by 5 bases; bases with no gene match: 6.

This clonotype was counted a few times. The chain combines TRBV7-2 with TRBJ2-3; D not resolved. Germline CDR1 is SGHTA and CDR2 is FQGNSA. The CDR3 has 14 residues. V was trimmed by 0 bases and J by 3 bases, leaving 7 bases between them. The DNA for the CDR3 is TGTGCCAGCAGCTTAGCGTTACGAACAGATACGCAGTATTTT. Translated, it gives CASSLALRTDTQYF.

This clonotype has a handful of counts. The chain combines TRBV4-1 with TRBJ2-2, with a tentative D call TRBD2 (5 bases). CDR1 and CDR2 from the germline V gene are MGHRA and YSYEKL. This CDR3 spans 16 amino acids. The V end was cut by 1 base, the J end by 4 bases, with 13 bases between. CDR3 in DNA: TGCGCCAGCAGCCAAGGTCAACTAGACTCCACCGGGGAGCTGTTTTTT. It encodes CASSQGQLDSTGELFF.